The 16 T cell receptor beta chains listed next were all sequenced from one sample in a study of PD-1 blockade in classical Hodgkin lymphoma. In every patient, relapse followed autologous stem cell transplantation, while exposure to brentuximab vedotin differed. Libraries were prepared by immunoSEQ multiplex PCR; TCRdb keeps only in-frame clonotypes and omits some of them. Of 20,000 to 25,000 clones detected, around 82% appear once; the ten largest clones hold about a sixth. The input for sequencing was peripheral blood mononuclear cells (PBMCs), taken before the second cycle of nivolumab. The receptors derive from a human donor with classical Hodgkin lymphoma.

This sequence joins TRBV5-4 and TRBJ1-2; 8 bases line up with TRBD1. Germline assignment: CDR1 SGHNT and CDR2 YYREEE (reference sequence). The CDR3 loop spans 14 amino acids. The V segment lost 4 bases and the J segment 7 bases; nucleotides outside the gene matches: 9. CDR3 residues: CASSPRTGNPGYTF. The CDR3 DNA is TGTGCCAGCAGCCCCCGGACAGGGAACCCTGGCTACACCTTC.

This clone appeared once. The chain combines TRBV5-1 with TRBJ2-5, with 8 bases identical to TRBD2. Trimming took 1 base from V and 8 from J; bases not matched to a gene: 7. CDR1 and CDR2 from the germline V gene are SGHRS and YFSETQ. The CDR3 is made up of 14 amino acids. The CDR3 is CASSLSGGPATQYF. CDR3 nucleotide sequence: TGCGCCAGCAGCTTGTCGGGGGGGCCAGCTACCCAGTACTTC.

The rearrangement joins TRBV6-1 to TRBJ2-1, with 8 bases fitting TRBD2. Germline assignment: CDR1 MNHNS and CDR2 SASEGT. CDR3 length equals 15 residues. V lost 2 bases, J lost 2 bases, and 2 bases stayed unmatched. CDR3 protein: CASSERGGAYNEQFF. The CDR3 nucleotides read TGTGCCAGCAGTGAACGGGGGGGGGCCTACAATGAGCAGTTCTTC.

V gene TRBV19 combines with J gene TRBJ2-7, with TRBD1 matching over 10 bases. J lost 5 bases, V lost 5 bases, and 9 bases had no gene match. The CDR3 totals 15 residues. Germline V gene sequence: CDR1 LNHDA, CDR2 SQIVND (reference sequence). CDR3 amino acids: CASSLTGTGVNEQYF. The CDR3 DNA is TGTGCCAGTAGTCTTACCGGGACAGGGGTAAACGAGCAGTACTTC.

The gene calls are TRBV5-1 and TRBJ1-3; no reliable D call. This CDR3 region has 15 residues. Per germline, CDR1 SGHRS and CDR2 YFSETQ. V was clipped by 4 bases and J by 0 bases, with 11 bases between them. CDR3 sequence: CASSPDGSSGNTIYF. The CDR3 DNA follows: TGCGCCAGCAGCCCGGACGGGAGCTCTGGAAACACCATATATTTT.

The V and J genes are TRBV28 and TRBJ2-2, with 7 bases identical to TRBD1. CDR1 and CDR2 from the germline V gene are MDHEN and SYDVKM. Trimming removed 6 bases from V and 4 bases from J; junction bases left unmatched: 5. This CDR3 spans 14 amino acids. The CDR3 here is CASRSGQRTGELFF. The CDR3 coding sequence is TGTGCCAGCAGGTCGGGACAGCGCACCGGGGAGCTGTTTTTT.

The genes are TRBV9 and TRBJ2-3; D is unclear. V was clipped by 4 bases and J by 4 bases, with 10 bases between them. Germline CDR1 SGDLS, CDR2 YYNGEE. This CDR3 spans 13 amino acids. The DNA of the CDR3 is TGTGCCAGCAGCTCCAGACTGGCAGATACGCAGTATTTT. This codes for CASSSRLADTQYF.

The CDR3 DNA reads as TGTGCCAGTAGTGCAAACGGGGCTGGCAACTATGGCTACACCTTC. Translated: CASSANGAGNYGYTF. The chain links TRBV19 to TRBJ1-2, with TRBD1 as a possible D gene (5 bases). The V end was cut by 5 bases, the J end by 2 bases, with 15 bases between. CDR3 size: 15 residues. Germline lookup yields CDR1 LNHDA and CDR2 SQIVND (reference sequence).

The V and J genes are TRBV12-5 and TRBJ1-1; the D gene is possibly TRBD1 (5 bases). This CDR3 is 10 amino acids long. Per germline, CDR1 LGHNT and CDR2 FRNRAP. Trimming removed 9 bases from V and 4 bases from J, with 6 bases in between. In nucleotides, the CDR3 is TGTGCTAGGGGGGGCACTGAAGCTTTCTTT. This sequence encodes CARGGTEAFF.

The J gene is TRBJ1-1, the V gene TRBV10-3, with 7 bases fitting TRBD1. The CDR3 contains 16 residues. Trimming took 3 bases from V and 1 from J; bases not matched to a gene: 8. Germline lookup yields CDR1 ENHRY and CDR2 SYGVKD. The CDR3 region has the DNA TGTGCCATCAGTGAAGGCCCCGGGACAGCGAACACTGAAGCTTTCTTT. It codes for CAISEGPGTANTEAFF.

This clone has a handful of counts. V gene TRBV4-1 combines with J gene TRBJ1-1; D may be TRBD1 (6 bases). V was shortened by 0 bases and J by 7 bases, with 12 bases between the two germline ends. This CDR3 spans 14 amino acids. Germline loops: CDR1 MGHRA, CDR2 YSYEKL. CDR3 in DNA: TGCGCCAGCAGCCAAGAGTACGGACAGTTTGAAGCTTTCTTT. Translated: CASSQEYGQFEAFF.

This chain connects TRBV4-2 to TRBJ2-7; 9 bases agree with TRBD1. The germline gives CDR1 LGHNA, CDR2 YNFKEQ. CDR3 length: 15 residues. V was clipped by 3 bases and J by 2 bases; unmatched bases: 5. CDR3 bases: TGTGCCAGCAGCCATCCCGGGACAGGGACCTACGAGCAGTACTTC. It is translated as CASSHPGTGTYEQYF.

CDR3 protein: CASSVRDISYEQYF. CDR3 DNA sequence: TGTGCCAGCAGTGTCCGGGACATATCCTACGAGCAGTACTTC. The genes are TRBV6-1 and TRBJ2-7; D is possibly TRBD1 (6 bases). Trimming stripped 4 bases from V and 1 base from J, with 11 bases between. Germline loops: CDR1 MNHNS, CDR2 SASEGT. This CDR3 contains 14 residues.

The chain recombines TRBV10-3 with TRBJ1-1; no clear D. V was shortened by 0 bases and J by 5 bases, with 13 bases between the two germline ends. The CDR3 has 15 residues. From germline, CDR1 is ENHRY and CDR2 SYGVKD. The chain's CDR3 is CAISESFYTGTEAFF. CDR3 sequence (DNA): TGTGCCATCAGTGAGTCTTTCTACACGGGGACTGAAGCTTTCTTT.

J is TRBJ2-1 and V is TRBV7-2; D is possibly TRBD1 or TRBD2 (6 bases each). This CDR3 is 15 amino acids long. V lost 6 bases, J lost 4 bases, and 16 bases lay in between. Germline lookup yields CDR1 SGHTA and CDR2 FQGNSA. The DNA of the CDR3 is TGTGCCAGCAGTCGCGGGACATCCAATTACAATGAGCAGTTCTTC. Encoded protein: CASSRGTSNYNEQFF.

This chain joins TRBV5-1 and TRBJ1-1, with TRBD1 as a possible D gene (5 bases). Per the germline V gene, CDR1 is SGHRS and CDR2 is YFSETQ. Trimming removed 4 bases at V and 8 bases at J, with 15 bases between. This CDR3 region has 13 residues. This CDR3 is CASSRGDVGEAFF. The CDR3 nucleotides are TGCGCCAGCAGCAGGGGAGATGTTGGAGAAGCTTTCTTT.